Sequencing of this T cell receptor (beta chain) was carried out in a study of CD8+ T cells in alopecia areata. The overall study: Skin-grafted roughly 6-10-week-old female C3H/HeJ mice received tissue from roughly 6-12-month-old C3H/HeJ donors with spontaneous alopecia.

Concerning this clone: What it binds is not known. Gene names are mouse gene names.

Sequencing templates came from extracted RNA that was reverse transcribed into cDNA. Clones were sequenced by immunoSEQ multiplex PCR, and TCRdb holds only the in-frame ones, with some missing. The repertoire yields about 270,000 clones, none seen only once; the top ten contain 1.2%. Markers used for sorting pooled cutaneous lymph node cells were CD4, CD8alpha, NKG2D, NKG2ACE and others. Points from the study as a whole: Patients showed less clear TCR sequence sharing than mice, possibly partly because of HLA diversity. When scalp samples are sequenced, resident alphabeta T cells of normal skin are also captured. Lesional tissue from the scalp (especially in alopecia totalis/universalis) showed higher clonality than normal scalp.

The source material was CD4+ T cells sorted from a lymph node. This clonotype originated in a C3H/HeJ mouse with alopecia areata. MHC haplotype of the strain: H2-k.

Here the CDR3 reads CASSDARPNTGQLYF. CDR3 bases read: TGTGCCAGCAGTGATGCCAGGCCCAACACCGGG. V and J are TRBV13-1 and TRBJ2-2; D is uncertain. The read ends 4 residues early relative to the CDR3; the germline J gene fills the gap. Germline V CDR1 and CDR2: NSHNY, SYGAGN. The germline V and J ends were trimmed by 0 bases and 2 bases, with 8 bases remaining between them. The CDR3 is 15 residues long.